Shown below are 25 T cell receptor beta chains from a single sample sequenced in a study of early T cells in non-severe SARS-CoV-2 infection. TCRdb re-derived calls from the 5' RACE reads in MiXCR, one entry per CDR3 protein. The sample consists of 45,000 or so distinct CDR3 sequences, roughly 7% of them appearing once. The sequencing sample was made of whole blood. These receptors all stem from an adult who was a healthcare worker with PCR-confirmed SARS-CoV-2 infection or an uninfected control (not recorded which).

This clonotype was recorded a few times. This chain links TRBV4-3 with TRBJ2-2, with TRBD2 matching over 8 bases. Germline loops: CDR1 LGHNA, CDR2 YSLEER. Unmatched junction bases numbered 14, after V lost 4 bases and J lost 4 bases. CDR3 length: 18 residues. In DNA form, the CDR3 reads TGCGCCAGCAGCCCTGTACTCCAGAGCGGGGGCAGCACCGGGGAGCTGTTTTTT. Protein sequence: CASSPVLQSGGSTGELFF.

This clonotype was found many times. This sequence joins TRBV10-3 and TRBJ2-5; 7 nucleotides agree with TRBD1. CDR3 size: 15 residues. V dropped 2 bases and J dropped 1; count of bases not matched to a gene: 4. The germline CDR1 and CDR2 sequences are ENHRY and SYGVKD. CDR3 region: CAISERDSPQETQYF. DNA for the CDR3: TGTGCCATCAGTGAGCGGGACAGTCCCCAAGAGACCCAGTACTTC.

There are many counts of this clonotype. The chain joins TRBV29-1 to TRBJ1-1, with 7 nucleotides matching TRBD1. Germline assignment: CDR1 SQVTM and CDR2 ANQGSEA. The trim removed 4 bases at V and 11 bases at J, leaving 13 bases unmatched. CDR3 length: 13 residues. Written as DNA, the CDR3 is TGCAGCGTTGGGGGAATCGACAGGGTTGGGGCTTTCTTT. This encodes CSVGGIDRVGAFF. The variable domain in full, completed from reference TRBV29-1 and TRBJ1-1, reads SAVISQKPSRDICQRGTSLTIQCQVDSQVTMMFWYRQQPGQSLTLIATANQGSEATYESGFVIDKFPISRPNLTFSTLTVSNMSPEDSSIYLCSVGGIDRVGAFFGQGTRLTVV.

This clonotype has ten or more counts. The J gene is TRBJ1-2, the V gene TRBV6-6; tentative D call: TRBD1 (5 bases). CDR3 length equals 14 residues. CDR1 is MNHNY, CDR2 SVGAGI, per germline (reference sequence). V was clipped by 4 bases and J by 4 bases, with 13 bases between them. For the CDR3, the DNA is TGTGCCAGCAGTTCGGACAACGGGGGCTATGGCTACACCTTC. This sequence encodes CASSSDNGGYGYTF.

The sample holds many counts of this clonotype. In DNA, the CDR3 is TGCAGCGCTATGACACCTTCCTACGAGCAGTACTTC. Protein sequence: CSAMTPSYEQYF. V and J are TRBV29-1 and TRBJ2-7; D is unresolved. The germline V gene has CDR1 SQVTM and CDR2 ANQGSEA. V was cut by 7 bases and J by 1 base, with 11 bases left in between. CDR3 size: 12 residues.

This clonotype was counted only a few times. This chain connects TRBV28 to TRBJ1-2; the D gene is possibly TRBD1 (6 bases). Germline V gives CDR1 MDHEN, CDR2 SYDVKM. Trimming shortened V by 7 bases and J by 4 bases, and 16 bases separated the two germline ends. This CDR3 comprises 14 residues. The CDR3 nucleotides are TGTGCCAGCAATTCACAGGGAAGCAGCTATGGCTACACCTTC. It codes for CASNSQGSSYGYTF.

This CDR3 reads CASSSGQYDQPQHF. The CDR3 bases are TGTGCCAGCAGTTCCGGACAGTATGATCAGCCCCAGCATTTT. The rearrangement links TRBV28 to TRBJ1-5; D is perhaps TRBD1 (6 bases). In germline, CDR1 is MDHEN, CDR2 SYDVKM. The CDR3 length is 14 residues. V lost 4 bases and J lost 5, with 12 bases in between. Using reference TRBV28 and TRBJ1-5 for the parts outside the CDR3, the full variable domain is DVKVTQSSRYLVKRTGEKVFLECVQDMDHENMFWYRQDPGLGLRLIYFSYDVKMKEKGDIPEGYSVSREKKERFSLILESASTNQTSMYLCASSSGQYDQPQHFGDGTRLSIL.

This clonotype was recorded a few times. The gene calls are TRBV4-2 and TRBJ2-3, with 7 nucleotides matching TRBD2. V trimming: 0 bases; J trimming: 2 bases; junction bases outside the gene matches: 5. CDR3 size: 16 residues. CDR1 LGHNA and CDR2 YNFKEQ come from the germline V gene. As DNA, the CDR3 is TGTGCCAGCAGCCAAGATGCGGGGGAGGACACAGATACGCAGTATTTT. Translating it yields CASSQDAGEDTDTQYF.

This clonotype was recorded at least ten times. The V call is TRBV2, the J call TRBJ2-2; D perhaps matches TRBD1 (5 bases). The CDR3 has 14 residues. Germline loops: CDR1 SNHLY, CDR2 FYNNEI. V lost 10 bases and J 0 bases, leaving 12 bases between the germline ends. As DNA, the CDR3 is TGTGCCACCAGACAGCCGTCGAACACCGGGGAGCTGTTTTTT. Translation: CATRQPSNTGELFF.

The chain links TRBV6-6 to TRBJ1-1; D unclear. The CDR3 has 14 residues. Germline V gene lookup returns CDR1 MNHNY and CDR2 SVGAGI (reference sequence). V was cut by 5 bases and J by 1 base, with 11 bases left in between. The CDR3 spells CASSPDLGNTEAFF. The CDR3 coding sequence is TGTGCCAGCAGTCCCGATCTTGGGAACACTGAAGCTTTCTTT.

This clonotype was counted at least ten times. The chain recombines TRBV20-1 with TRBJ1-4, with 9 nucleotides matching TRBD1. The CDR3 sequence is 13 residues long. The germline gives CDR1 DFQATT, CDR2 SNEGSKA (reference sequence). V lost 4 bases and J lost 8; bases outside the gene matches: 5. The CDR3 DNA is TGCAGTGCTAAGGACAGGGGTTTGGAAAAACTGTTTTTT. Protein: CSAKDRGLEKLFF.

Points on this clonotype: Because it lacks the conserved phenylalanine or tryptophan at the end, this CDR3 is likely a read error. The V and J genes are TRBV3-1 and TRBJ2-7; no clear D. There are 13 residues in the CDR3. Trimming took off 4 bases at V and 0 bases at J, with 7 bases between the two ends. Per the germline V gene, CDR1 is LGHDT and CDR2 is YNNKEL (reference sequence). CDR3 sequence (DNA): TGTGCCAGCAGCCGGCAGCTCTCCTACGAGCAGTACTCC. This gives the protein CASSRQLSYEQYS.

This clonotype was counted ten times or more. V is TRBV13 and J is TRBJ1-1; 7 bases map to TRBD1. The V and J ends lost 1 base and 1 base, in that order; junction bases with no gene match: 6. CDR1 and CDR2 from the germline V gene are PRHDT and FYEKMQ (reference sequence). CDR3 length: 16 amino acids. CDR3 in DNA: TGTGCCAGCAGCTTAGTGGCAGGGGGACAGAACACTGAAGCTTTCTTT. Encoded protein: CASSLVAGGQNTEAFF.

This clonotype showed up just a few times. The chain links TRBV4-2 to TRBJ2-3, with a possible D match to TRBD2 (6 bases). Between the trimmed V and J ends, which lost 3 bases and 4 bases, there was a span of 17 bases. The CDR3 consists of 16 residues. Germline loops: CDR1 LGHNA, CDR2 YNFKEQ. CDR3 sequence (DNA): TGTGCCAGCAGCCATGGGGGGACCGGAGGACCAGATACGCAGTATTTT. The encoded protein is CASSHGGTGGPDTQYF.

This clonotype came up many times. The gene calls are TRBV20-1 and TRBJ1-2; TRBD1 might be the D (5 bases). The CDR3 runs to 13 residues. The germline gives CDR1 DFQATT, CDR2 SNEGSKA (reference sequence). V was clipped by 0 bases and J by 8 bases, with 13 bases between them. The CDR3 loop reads CSAREGTVLGYTF. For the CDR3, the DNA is TGCAGTGCTAGAGAAGGGACCGTCCTGGGCTACACCTTC.

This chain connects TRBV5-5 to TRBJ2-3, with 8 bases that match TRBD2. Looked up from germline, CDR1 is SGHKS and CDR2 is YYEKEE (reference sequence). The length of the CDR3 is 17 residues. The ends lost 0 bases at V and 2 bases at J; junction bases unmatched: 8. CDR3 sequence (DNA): TGTGCCAGCAGCTTGGCTGGCCGGGGGGGCTCCACAGATACGCAGTATTTT. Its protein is CASSLAGRGGSTDTQYF.

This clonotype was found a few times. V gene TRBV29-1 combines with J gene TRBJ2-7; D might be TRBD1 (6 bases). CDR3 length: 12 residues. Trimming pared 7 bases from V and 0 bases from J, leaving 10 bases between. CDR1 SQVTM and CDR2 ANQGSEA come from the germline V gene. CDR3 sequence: CSARTDSYEQYF. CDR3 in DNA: TGCAGCGCCCGGACAGACTCCTACGAGCAGTACTTC.

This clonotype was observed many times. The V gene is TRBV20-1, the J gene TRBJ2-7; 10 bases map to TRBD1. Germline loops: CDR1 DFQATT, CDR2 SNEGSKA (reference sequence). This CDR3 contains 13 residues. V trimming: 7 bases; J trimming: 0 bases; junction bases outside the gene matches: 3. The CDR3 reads CSVGTGVSYEQYF. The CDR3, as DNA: TGCAGTGTTGGGACAGGGGTCTCCTACGAGCAGTACTTC.

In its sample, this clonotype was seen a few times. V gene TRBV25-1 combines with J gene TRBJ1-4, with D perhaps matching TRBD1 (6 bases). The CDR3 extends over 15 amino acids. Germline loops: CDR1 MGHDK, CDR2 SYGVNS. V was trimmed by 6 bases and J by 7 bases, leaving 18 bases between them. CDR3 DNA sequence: TGTGCCAGCAGCGCCCAGGGGTTAGTGGGTGAAAAACTGTTTTTT. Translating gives CASSAQGLVGEKLFF.

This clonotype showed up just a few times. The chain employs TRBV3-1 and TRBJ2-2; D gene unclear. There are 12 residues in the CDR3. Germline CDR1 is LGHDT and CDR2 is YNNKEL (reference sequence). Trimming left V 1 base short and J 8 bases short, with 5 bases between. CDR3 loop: CASSQVVGELFF. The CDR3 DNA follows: TGTGCCAGCAGCCAAGTCGTGGGGGAGCTGTTTTTT.

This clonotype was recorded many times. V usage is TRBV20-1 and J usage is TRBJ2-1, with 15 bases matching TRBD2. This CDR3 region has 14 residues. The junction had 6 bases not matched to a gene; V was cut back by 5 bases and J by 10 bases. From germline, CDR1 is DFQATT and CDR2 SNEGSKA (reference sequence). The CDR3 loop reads CSAAGLAGGQEQFF. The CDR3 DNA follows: TGCAGTGCTGCTGGACTAGCGGGGGGGCAGGAGCAGTTCTTC.

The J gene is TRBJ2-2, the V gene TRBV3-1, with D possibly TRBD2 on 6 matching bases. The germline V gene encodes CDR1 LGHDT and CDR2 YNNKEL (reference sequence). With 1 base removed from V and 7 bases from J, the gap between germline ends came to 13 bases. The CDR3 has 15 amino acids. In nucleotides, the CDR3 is TGTGCCAGCAGCCAAGTTCTCGGGGGTGGCGGGGAGCTGTTTTTT. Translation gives CASSQVLGGGGELFF.

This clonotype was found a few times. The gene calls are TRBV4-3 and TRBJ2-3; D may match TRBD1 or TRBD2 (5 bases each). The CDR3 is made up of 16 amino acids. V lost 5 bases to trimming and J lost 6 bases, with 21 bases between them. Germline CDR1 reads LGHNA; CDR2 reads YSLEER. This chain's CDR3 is CASSYRRDGGADTQYF. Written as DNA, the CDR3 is TGCGCCAGCAGCTATCGCAGGGACGGAGGAGCTGATACGCAGTATTTT.

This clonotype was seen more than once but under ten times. This chain's CDR3 is CAISEQGDTEAFF. For the CDR3, the DNA is TGTGCCATCAGTGAGCAGGGGGATACTGAAGCTTTCTTT. V usage is TRBV10-3 and J usage is TRBJ1-1; 7 bases match TRBD1. The CDR3 has 13 amino acids. Germline CDR1 ENHRY, CDR2 SYGVKD. The V and J ends lost 2 bases and 5 bases, in that order; junction bases with no gene match: 2.

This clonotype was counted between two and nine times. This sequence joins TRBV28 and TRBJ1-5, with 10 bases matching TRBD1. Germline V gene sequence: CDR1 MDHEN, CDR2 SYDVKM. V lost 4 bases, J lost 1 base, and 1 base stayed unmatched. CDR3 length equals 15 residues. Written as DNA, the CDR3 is TGTGCCAGCAGTTCGGGACAGGGGAGCAATCAGCCCCAGCATTTT. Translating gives CASSSGQGSNQPQHF.